Listed below are T cell receptor beta chains from one sample, sequenced in a study of OX40 agonist ivuxolimab in advanced cancers. Generated by immunoSEQ multiplex PCR, the TCRdb table keeps only in-frame clones and is missing some. The repertoire has nearly 80,000 clones, approximately 85% of them found once; the top ten carry over 3%. The sequences come from CD4+ or CD8+ T cells sorted from blood, collected in a trial of the OX40 agonist ivuxolimab. These receptors were collected from an adult with an advanced solid tumor such as melanoma, head and neck, liver or kidney cancer. CDR3s leave out the opening cysteine and the closing phenylalanine or tryptophan. The listing skips clone size in some rows; elsewhere it reads once, few, many or a size class.

CDR3aa,j_gene,v_gene,abundance
ASSYGTANEKLF,TRBJ1-4,TRBV5-4,.
ASSLYYEQY,TRBJ2-7,TRBV28,.
ASSPSGRAYEQY,TRBJ2-7,TRBV5-5,.
ATLGRTATGELF,TRBJ2-2,TRBV19,.
ASSSVRYQETQY,TRBJ2-5,TRBV11-2,.
AWIGGAGELF,TRBJ2-2,TRBV30,.
ASSIGERGKFDTQY,TRBJ2-3,TRBV19,once
ASTMDRNNYGYT,TRBJ1-2,TRBV19,.
ASSLTGEETQY,TRBJ2-5,TRBV7-9,.
ASKAGGRNEQF,TRBJ2-1,TRBV28,.
ASSLGLAESSYEQY,TRBJ2-7,TRBV5-1,.
ASSLMAGGTDTQY,TRBJ2-3,TRBV11-3,.
ASSSLGGRVGFRGDTQY,TRBJ2-3,TRBV28,.
ASGGQGALGYT,TRBJ1-2,TRBV4-3,few